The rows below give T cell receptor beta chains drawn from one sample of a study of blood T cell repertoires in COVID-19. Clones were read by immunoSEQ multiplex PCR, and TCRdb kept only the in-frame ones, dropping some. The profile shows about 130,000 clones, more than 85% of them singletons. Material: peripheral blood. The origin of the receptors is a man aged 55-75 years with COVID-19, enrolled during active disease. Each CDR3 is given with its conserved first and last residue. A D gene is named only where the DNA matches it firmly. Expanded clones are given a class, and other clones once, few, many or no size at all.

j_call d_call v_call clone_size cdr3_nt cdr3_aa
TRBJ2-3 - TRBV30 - TGTGCCTGGAGTGTAAGGAGAGCTTTCACAGATACGCAGTATTTT CAWSVRRAFTDTQYF
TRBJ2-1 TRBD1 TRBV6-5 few TGTGCCAGCAGTTACGGGCAGGGGGAAAACAATGAGCAGTTCTTC CASSYGQGENNEQFF
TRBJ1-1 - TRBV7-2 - TGTGCCAGCAGCTCCGGTATAGCTTTCTTT CASSSGIAFF
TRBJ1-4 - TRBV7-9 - TGTGCCAGCAGCTTACGCCTCTCGGGGATAAGAGGGGGAAATGAAAAACTGTTTTTT CASSLRLSGIRGGNEKLFF
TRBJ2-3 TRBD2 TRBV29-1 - TGCAGCGTTCAGCCGTTTTTTTCCGGGACTAGCGGCCGGGGGCGAACAGATACGCAGTATTTT CSVQPFFSGTSGRGRTDTQYF
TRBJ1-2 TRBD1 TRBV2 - TGTGCCAGCAGCGACAGGGGCGAATCCTATGGCTACACCTTC CASSDRGESYGYTF
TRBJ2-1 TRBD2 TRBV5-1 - TGCGCCAGCAGCTCGATCCTAGCGGGGGCCGTGAATGAGCAGTTCTTC CASSSILAGAVNEQFF
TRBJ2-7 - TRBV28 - - CASSSSTGYYEQYF
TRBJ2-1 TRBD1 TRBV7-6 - TGTGCCAGCAGACCCCGACAGGGGCCCTACAATGAGCAGTTCTTC CASRPRQGPYNEQFF
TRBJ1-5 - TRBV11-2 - TGTGCCAGCAGCTTAGGTAACAGCCCCGATCAGCCCCAGCATTTT CASSLGNSPDQPQHF
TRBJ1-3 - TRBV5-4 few TGTGCCAGCAGCTCTACAGGGTTCTCTGGAAACACCATATATTTT CASSSTGFSGNTIYF
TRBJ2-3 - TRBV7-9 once TGTGCCAGCAGCTTAAGCGACTCCGCAGATACGCAGTATTTT CASSLSDSADTQYF
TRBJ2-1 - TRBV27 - TGTGCCAGCAGTAACCACCTTAGATTTGGCAATGAGCAGTTCTTC CASSNHLRFGNEQFF
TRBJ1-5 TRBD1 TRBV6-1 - TGTGCCAGCACCTTGGGACAGGTAAATCAGCCCCAGCATTTT CASTLGQVNQPQHF
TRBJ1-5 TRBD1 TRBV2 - TGTGCCAGCAGTGACAGAGGGGGCGGTAATCAGCCCCAGCATTTT CASSDRGGGNQPQHF
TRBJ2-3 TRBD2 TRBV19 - TGTGCCAGCGGGAGGGGTATCACAGATACGCAGTATTTT CASGRGITDTQYF
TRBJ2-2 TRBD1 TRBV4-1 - TGCGCCAGCAGCCACATCGGGACAGGGGGCAGCCACGGGGAGCTGTTTTTT CASSHIGTGGSHGELFF
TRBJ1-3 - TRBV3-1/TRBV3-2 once TGTGCCAGCAGCCAAGGCAGGCCCGTCTCTGGAAACACCATATATTTT CASSQGRPVSGNTIYF
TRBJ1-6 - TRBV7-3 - TGTGCCAGCAGCTTGGCCCCATTTTCACCCCTCCACTTT CASSLAPFSPLHF
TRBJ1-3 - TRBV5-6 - TGTGCCAGCAGCACAGGGAGCTCTGGAAACACCATATATTTT CASSTGSSGNTIYF
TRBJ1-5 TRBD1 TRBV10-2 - TGCGCCAGCGTCGAGAGACAGGGCGGTCAGCCCCAGCATTTT CASVERQGGQPQHF
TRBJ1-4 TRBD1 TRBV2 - TGTGCCAGCAGCGAGGGACAGGGTAGTGAAAAACTGTTTTTT CASSEGQGSEKLFF
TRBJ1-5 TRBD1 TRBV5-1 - TGCGCCAGCAGCTTGGGCGGGACAGGTGATCAGCCCCAGCATTTT CASSLGGTGDQPQHF
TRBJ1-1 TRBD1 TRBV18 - TGTGCCAGCTCCCCAAACAGGGGAGCGGACACTGAAGCTTTCTTT CASSPNRGADTEAFF
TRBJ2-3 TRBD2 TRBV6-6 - TGTGCCAGTGATGGGAGGGGTACCAACACAGATACGCAGTATTTT CASDGRGTNTDTQYF
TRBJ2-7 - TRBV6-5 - TGTGCCATCCACAGGCCCAACTCCTACGAGCAGTACTTC CAIHRPNSYEQYF
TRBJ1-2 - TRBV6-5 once TGTGCCAGCAGTCCGACAGTGGACTATGGCTACACCTTC CASSPTVDYGYTF
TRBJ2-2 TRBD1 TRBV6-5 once TGTGCCAGCGCAGTTGGACAGGGGAACACCGGGGAGCTGTTTTTT CASAVGQGNTGELFF
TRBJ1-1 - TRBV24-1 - TGTGCCACCAGTGATTACAGGCATCATGAAGCTTTCTTT CATSDYRHHEAFF
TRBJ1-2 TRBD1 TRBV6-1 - TGTGCCAGCAGTGAAACCAGGGGGCTTGGCTATGGCTACACCTTC CASSETRGLGYGYTF
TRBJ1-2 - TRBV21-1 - TGTGCCAGCCCGAAACGAAGTAGGGGGCAATTTGGCTACACCTTC CASPKRSRGQFGYTF
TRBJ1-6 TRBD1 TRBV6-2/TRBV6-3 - TGTGCCAGCAGTTTTAGACAGGGGGCCTCCTATAATTCACCCCTCCACTTT CASSFRQGASYNSPLHF
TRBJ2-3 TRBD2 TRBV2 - TGTGCCAGCCGGACTAGCGGGGCTTCTAGCACAGATACGCAGTATTTT CASRTSGASSTDTQYF
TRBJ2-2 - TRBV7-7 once TGTGCTAGCAGCTTAAAACAGGGAAACACCGGGGAGCTGTTTTTT CASSLKQGNTGELFF
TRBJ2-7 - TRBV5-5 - TGTGCCAGCAGCTTAGGGGTTATGTCCTACGAGCAGTACTTC CASSLGVMSYEQYF
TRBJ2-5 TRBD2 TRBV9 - TGTGCCAGCAGCACTAGCGGGGTTTACCAAGAGACCCAGTACTTC CASSTSGVYQETQYF
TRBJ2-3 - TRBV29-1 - TGCAGCGGAAAGTCAGGGTTTGAATGGACAGATACGCAGTATTTT CSGKSGFEWTDTQYF
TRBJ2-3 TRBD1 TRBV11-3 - TGTGCCAGCGGACAGGGTTTGGGGACAGATACGCAGTATTTT CASGQGLGTDTQYF
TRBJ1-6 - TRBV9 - TGTGCCAGCAGCGTAGCTACAGGTTCACCCCTCCACTTT CASSVATGSPLHF
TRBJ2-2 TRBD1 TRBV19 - TGTGCCAGTACAGGGACAGGACCGAACACCGGGGAGCTGTTTTTT CASTGTGPNTGELFF